This section outlines one T cell receptor (beta chain) sequence together with its context. Its antigen is as yet unknown. The sample belongs to a study of shared clonotypes between healthy human individuals. Whole-study results and caveats: Four donors shared around 5% of their naive CD4 clonotypes.

For every subset, genomic DNA was evenly distributed across several immunoSEQ plates. TCRdb keeps only in-frame clones here, not all; method: immunoSEQ multiplex PCR. This table has some 2.1 million clones, 95% appearing once. Trimming cost V 6 bases and J 2 bases, with 15 bases left between them. This CDR3 spans 15 amino acids. Germline V gene data show CDR1 as KGHSH and CDR2 as LQKENI. Sequences were obtained from naive CD4+ T cells sorted from blood. This sample's subset: CD45RA+ positively selected. The TCR comes from a young man in good health. The V and J genes are TRBV18 and TRBJ2-3; D remains ambiguous. The CDR3 DNA follows: TGTGCCAGCTCCTTCGGCGAGCCATCCACAGATACGCAGTATTTT. It specifies CASSFGEPSTDTQYF.